A selection of T cell receptor beta chains follows, all from one sample in a study of Graves' ophthalmopathy and Graves' hyperthyroidism. TCRdb re-called the multiplex PCR reads with MiXCR, one entry per CDR3 protein. Of under 350,000 distinct CDR3 sequences detected, roughly 17% appear once; the ten largest clones hold around an eighth. The sample was peripheral blood. The receptor source for this set is an adult man with Graves' ophthalmopathy. CDR3s include the opening cysteine and the closing phenylalanine or tryptophan. Fields, in order: V gene, clone size, J gene, D gene, CDR3 protein, CDR3 DNA. D genes are given only for firm matches. Clone size is given for some rows only: seen once, a few or many times, or a class if the clone is expanded.

V gene: TRBV20-1
clone size: many
J gene: TRBJ1-5
D gene: NA
CDR3 protein: CSARIPGNQPQHF
CDR3 DNA: TGCAGTGCTAGGATTCCTGGCAATCAGCCCCAGCATTTT

V gene: TRBV6-2/TRBV6-3
clone size: NA
J gene: TRBJ1-1
D gene: TRBD1
CDR3 protein: CASSYGQGYTEAFF
CDR3 DNA: TGTGCCAGCAGTTACGGACAGGGATACACTGAAGCTTTCTTT

V gene: TRBV7-2
clone size: few
J gene: TRBJ2-4
D gene: TRBD1
CDR3 protein: CASSSRTGVDIQYF
CDR3 DNA: TGTGCCAGCAGCTCGAGGACAGGGGTAGACATTCAGTACTTC

V gene: TRBV2
clone size: many
J gene: TRBJ2-5
D gene: NA
CDR3 protein: CASGGTRQETQYF
CDR3 DNA: TGTGCCAGCGGGGGGACTCGCCAAGAGACCCAGTACTTC

V gene: TRBV27
clone size: many
J gene: TRBJ1-3
D gene: NA
CDR3 protein: CASSVGISGNTIYF
CDR3 DNA: TGTGCCAGCAGTGTGGGGATCTCTGGAAACACCATATATTTT

V gene: TRBV5-1
clone size: many
J gene: TRBJ2-2
D gene: NA
CDR3 protein: CASSLDSGELFF
CDR3 DNA: TGCGCCAGCAGCTTGGATTCCGGGGAGCTGTTTTTT

V gene: TRBV6-1
clone size: many
J gene: TRBJ2-7
D gene: NA
CDR3 protein: CASSGDSGDEQYF
CDR3 DNA: TGTGCCAGCAGTGGGGACAGCGGGGACGAGCAGTACTTC

V gene: TRBV15
clone size: NA
J gene: TRBJ1-2
D gene: TRBD1
CDR3 protein: CATSGTTGDGYTF
CDR3 DNA: TGTGCCACCAGCGGGACGACAGGGGATGGCTACACCTTC

V gene: TRBV7-3
clone size: many
J gene: TRBJ2-7
D gene: TRBD2
CDR3 protein: CASSPGLASRGEQYF
CDR3 DNA: TGTGCCAGCAGCCCCGGACTAGCGAGCCGAGGGGAGCAGTACTTC

V gene: TRBV30
clone size: NA
J gene: TRBJ2-5
D gene: TRBD1
CDR3 protein: CAWLTGGLETQYF
CDR3 DNA: TGTGCCTGGCTTACAGGGGGCTTAGAGACCCAGTACTTC

V gene: TRBV10-3
clone size: many
J gene: TRBJ2-7
D gene: TRBD2
CDR3 protein: CAISERTSGRRTYEQYF
CDR3 DNA: TGTGCCATCAGTGAGAGGACTAGCGGGAGACGGACCTACGAGCAGTACTTC

V gene: TRBV6-1
clone size: NA
J gene: TRBJ1-5
D gene: TRBD1
CDR3 protein: CASSKRGQGSIRSNQPQHF
CDR3 DNA: TGTGCCAGCAGTAAGAGAGGACAGGGCTCGATCCGTAGCAATCAGCCCCAGCATTTT

V gene: TRBV12-5
clone size: NA
J gene: TRBJ2-7
D gene: TRBD1
CDR3 protein: CASGLVLRDRGSYEQYF
CDR3 DNA: TGTGCTAGTGGTTTGGTACTCCGGGACAGGGGATCCTACGAGCAGTACTTC

V gene: TRBV2
clone size: NA
J gene: TRBJ2-7
D gene: NA
CDR3 protein: CASRPGTEDYEQYF
CDR3 DNA: TGTGCCAGCAGGCCCGGGACCGAAGACTACGAGCAGTACTTC

V gene: TRBV12-3/TRBV12-4
clone size: many
J gene: TRBJ2-3
D gene: NA
CDR3 protein: CASSLDRLSRADTQYF
CDR3 DNA: TGTGCCAGCAGTTTAGATCGCCTTTCACGGGCAGATACGCAGTATTTT

V gene: TRBV20-1
clone size: many
J gene: TRBJ2-7
D gene: NA
CDR3 protein: CSARPGTHLYYEQYF
CDR3 DNA: TGCAGTGCTAGACCCGGGACTCACCTATACTACGAGCAGTACTTC

V gene: TRBV5-1
clone size: many
J gene: TRBJ2-7
D gene: TRBD2
CDR3 protein: CASSRTSAFQYEQYF
CDR3 DNA: TGCGCCAGCAGCCGCACTAGCGCTTTCCAGTACGAGCAGTACTTC

V gene: TRBV20-1
clone size: many
J gene: TRBJ1-4
D gene: NA
CDR3 protein: CSASLRGVARKLFF
CDR3 DNA: TGCAGTGCTAGCCTACGGGGAGTTGCACGAAAACTGTTTTTT

V gene: TRBV7-8
clone size: many
J gene: TRBJ2-7
D gene: TRBD2
CDR3 protein: CASSRGGGILYEQYF
CDR3 DNA: TGTGCCAGCAGCCGGGGCGGGGGGATTCTCTACGAGCAGTACTTC

V gene: TRBV20-1
clone size: few
J gene: TRBJ2-5
D gene: NA
CDR3 protein: CSASPAGSGPKETQYF
CDR3 DNA: TGCAGTGCTAGTCCGGCGGGTAGCGGTCCGAAAGAGACCCAGTACTTC

V gene: TRBV29-1
clone size: NA
J gene: TRBJ2-6
D gene: NA
CDR3 protein: CSPGRVPQKGANVLTF
CDR3 DNA: TGCAGCCCCGGCAGGGTCCCTCAGAAGGGGGCCAACGTCCTGACTTTC

V gene: TRBV19
clone size: NA
J gene: TRBJ1-1
D gene: TRBD1
CDR3 protein: CASSMLTGMGAFF
CDR3 DNA: TGTGCCAGTAGTATGCTGACAGGGATGGGAGCTTTCTTT

V gene: TRBV6-5
clone size: many
J gene: TRBJ2-2
D gene: NA
CDR3 protein: CASSTPSTAGTGELFF
CDR3 DNA: TGTGCCAGCAGTACCCCAAGTACCGCGGGCACCGGGGAGCTGTTTTTT

V gene: TRBV11-2
clone size: many
J gene: TRBJ1-3
D gene: TRBD1
CDR3 protein: CASGWTGGRSGNTIYF
CDR3 DNA: TGTGCCAGCGGCTGGACAGGGGGGCGTTCTGGAAACACCATATATTTT

V gene: TRBV6-2/TRBV6-3
clone size: many
J gene: TRBJ1-6
D gene: NA
CDR3 protein: CASTRHETNNSPLHF
CDR3 DNA: TGTGCCAGCACCAGACACGAAACGAACAATTCACCCCTCCACTTT

V gene: TRBV20-1
clone size: many
J gene: TRBJ2-6
D gene: TRBD1
CDR3 protein: CSARSGDRASGANVLTF
CDR3 DNA: TGCAGTGCTAGATCGGGGGACAGGGCATCTGGGGCCAACGTCCTGACTTTC

V gene: TRBV24-1
clone size: many
J gene: TRBJ2-7
D gene: TRBD1
CDR3 protein: CATSDPPRTGSYEQYF
CDR3 DNA: TGTGCCACCAGTGATCCGCCGAGGACAGGATCCTACGAGCAGTACTTC

V gene: TRBV4-1
clone size: many
J gene: TRBJ2-2
D gene: NA
CDR3 protein: CASSQVGRGRGTGELFF
CDR3 DNA: TGCGCCAGCAGCCAAGTTGGGAGGGGGCGCGGCACCGGGGAGCTGTTTTTT

V gene: TRBV12-3/TRBV12-4
clone size: many
J gene: TRBJ1-5
D gene: NA
CDR3 protein: CASSLLPGGGNQPQHF
CDR3 DNA: TGTGCCAGCAGTTTACTTCCGGGAGGGGGCAATCAGCCCCAGCATTTT

V gene: TRBV6-2/TRBV6-3
clone size: many
J gene: TRBJ1-2
D gene: NA
CDR3 protein: CASSDFGYGYTF
CDR3 DNA: TGTGCCAGCAGTGACTTCGGCTATGGCTACACCTTC

V gene: TRBV7-9
clone size: many
J gene: TRBJ2-7
D gene: TRBD1
CDR3 protein: CASSLYDRVYEQYF
CDR3 DNA: TGTGCCAGCAGCTTATACGACAGGGTTTACGAGCAGTACTTC

V gene: TRBV5-4
clone size: many
J gene: TRBJ2-7
D gene: TRBD1
CDR3 protein: CASSFVLRTGTSYEQYF
CDR3 DNA: TGTGCCAGCAGCTTTGTACTCCGGACAGGGACCTCCTACGAGCAGTACTTC

V gene: TRBV20-1
clone size: many
J gene: TRBJ1-2
D gene: NA
CDR3 protein: CSARIGANYGYTF
CDR3 DNA: TGCAGTGCTAGAATCGGAGCTAACTATGGCTACACCTTC

V gene: TRBV20-1
clone size: few
J gene: TRBJ2-2
D gene: TRBD2
CDR3 protein: CSAQATSGFNTGELFF
CDR3 DNA: TGCAGTGCTCAGGCGACTAGCGGATTCAACACCGGGGAGCTGTTTTTT

V gene: TRBV19
clone size: many
J gene: TRBJ1-2
D gene: NA
CDR3 protein: CASSISAGLYGYTF
CDR3 DNA: TGTGCCAGTAGTATTTCAGCAGGGCTCTATGGCTACACCTTC

V gene: TRBV28
clone size: many
J gene: TRBJ1-1
D gene: TRBD1
CDR3 protein: CASSQGAGTEAFF
CDR3 DNA: TGTGCCAGCAGTCAGGGGGCAGGCACTGAAGCTTTCTTT

V gene: TRBV7-2
clone size: many
J gene: TRBJ1-3
D gene: NA
CDR3 protein: CASSLEGDSGNTIYF
CDR3 DNA: TGTGCCAGCAGCTTAGAGGGAGACTCTGGAAACACCATATATTTT

V gene: TRBV4-1
clone size: many
J gene: TRBJ2-7
D gene: NA
CDR3 protein: CASSQYNQNTYEQYF
CDR3 DNA: TGCGCCAGCAGCCAATATAACCAAAATACCTACGAGCAGTACTTC

V gene: TRBV7-9
clone size: NA
J gene: TRBJ1-1
D gene: TRBD1
CDR3 protein: CASSLGQALNTEAFF
CDR3 DNA: TGTGCCAGCAGCCTAGGACAGGCTTTGAACACTGAAGCTTTCTTT

V gene: TRBV6-2/TRBV6-3
clone size: NA
J gene: TRBJ1-6
D gene: NA
CDR3 protein: CATGTGNSPLHF
CDR3 DNA: TGTGCCACCGGGACGGGTAATTCACCCCTCCACTTT